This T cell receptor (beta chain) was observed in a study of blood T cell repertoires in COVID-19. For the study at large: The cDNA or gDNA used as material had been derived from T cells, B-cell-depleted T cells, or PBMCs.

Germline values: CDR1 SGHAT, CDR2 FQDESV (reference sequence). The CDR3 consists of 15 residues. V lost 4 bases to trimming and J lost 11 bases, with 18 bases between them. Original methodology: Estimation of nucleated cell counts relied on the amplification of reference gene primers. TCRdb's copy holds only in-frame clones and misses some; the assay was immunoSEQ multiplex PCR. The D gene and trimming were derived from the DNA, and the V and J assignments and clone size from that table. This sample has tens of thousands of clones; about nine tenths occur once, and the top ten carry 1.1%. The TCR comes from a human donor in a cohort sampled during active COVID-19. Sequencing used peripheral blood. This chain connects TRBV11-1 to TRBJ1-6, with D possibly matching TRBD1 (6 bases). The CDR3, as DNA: TGTGCCAGCAGCTCGGGGGGGGCAGGATCAGCACCCCTCCACTTT. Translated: CASSSGGAGSAPLHF.